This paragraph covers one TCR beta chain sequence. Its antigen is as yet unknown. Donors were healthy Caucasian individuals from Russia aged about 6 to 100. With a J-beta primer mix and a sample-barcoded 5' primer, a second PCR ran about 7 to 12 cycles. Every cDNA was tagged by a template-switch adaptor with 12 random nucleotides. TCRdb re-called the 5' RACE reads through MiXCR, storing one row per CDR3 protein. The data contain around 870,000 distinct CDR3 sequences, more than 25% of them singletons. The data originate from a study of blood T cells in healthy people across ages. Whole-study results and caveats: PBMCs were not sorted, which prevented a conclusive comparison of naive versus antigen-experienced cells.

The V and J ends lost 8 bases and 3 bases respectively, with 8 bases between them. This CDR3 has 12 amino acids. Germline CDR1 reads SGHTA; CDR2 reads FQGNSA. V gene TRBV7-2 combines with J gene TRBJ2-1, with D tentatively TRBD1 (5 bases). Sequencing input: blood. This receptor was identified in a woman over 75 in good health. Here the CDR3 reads CASARVYNEQFF. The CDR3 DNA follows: TGTGCCAGCGCCAGGGTCTACAATGAGCAGTTCTTC.